This is a list of T cell receptor beta chains from one sample in a study of cytomegalovirus exposure and HLA in healthy donors. Assay: immunoSEQ multiplex PCR; the TCRdb copy retains only in-frame clones and omits some. Of about 72,000 clones detected, 90% to 95% appear once; the ten largest clones hold roughly 0.6%. The sequenced sample consisted of PBMCs. These receptors were collected from a woman aged 18-29 years in good health and CMV-seronegative. The CDR3 runs from the conserved cysteine through the conserved F or W. The D gene is left open where the match is weak. A row's size may be missing; if present it is once, few, many or a size class.

TRBJ1-5 | - | - | TRBV5-6 | CASSSTGMEPQHF | TGTGCCAGCAGCTCAACAGGGATGGAGCCCCAGCATTTT
TRBJ1-5 | - | - | TRBV5-6 | CASSPGTNSNQPQHF | TGTGCCAGCAGCCCCGGGACAAATAGCAATCAGCCCCAGCATTTT
TRBJ2-1 | - | - | TRBV7-9 | CASSFGGASRGNEQFF | TGTGCCAGCAGCTTCGGGGGGGCTTCCAGGGGGAATGAGCAGTTCTTC
TRBJ1-1 | - | - | TRBV6-5 | CASSRSDSRTEAFF | TGTGCCAGCAGTAGATCGGACAGTCGCACTGAAGCTTTCTTT
TRBJ2-1 | - | TRBD1 | TRBV15 | CATSVWQDRVYNEQFF | TGTGCCACCAGCGTGTGGCAGGACAGGGTATACAATGAGCAGTTCTTC
TRBJ1-5 | - | - | TRBV11-2 | CASSLHREQPQHF | TGTGCCAGCAGCTTACACAGGGAGCAGCCCCAGCATTTT
TRBJ2-1 | - | TRBD2 | TRBV10-2 | CASRGGEHEQFF | TGCGCCAGCAGGGGGGGGGAACATGAGCAGTTCTTC
TRBJ1-6 | - | - | TRBV6-5 | CASSYFGTYNSPLHF | TGTGCCAGCAGTTATTTTGGGACTTATAATTCACCCCTCCACTTT
TRBJ1-3 | once | - | TRBV5-5 | CASKLFSGNTIYF | TGTGCCAGCAAGCTCTTCTCTGGAAACACCATATATTTT
TRBJ2-7 | - | - | TRBV14 | CASSQDLASYEQYF | TGTGCCAGCAGCCAAGATCTGGCCTCCTACGAGCAGTACTTC
TRBJ2-2 | - | TRBD2 | TRBV9 | CASSVVSGGFTGELFF | TGTGCCAGCAGCGTAGTTAGCGGGGGTTTCACCGGGGAGCTGTTTTTT
TRBJ2-3 | - | TRBD2 | TRBV28 | CASSLRDYTDTQYF | TGTGCCAGCAGCCTCCGGGACTACACAGATACGCAGTATTTT
TRBJ2-3 | once | - | TRBV5-1 | CASRAQGTDTQYF | TGCGCCAGCAGAGCCCAGGGAACCGATACGCAGTATTTT
TRBJ1-5 | - | - | TRBV28 | CASSLLDSSGVGQPQHF | TGTGCCAGCAGTTTGTTAGACAGTAGCGGTGTCGGTCAGCCCCAGCATTTT
TRBJ2-1 | - | TRBD2 | TRBV2 | CASGGGEGNEQFF | TGTGCCAGCGGGGGGGGAGAGGGGAATGAGCAGTTCTTC
TRBJ2-7 | once | - | TRBV19 | CASSIKLEYEQYF | TGTGCCAGTAGTATAAAACTAGAATACGAGCAGTACTTC
TRBJ1-6 | few | TRBD1 | TRBV7-9 | CASSRPGTGASPLHF | TGTGCCAGCAGCCGCCCCGGGACAGGGGCTTCACCCCTCCACTTT
TRBJ2-7 | - | TRBD2 | TRBV28 | CASSSHSTSGGYEQYF | TGTGCCAGCAGTTCCCACTCCACTAGCGGGGGCTACGAGCAGTACTTC
TRBJ2-7 | - | - | TRBV19 | CASSSVAAHEQYF | TGTGCCAGTAGTAGCGTAGCCGCCCACGAGCAGTACTTC
TRBJ1-5 | - | - | TRBV7-9 | CASSFDRDSNQPQHF | TGTGCCAGCAGCTTTGACAGAGATAGCAATCAGCCCCAGCATTTT
TRBJ2-7 | - | - | TRBV6-1 | CASSEAGARTKYEQYF | TGTGCCAGCAGTGAAGCGGGGGCCAGAACCAAGTACGAGCAGTACTTC
TRBJ1-6 | - | - | TRBV5-1 | CASSLVTALTNSPLHF | TGCGCCAGCAGCTTGGTGACAGCCTTGACCAATTCACCCCTCCACTTT
TRBJ2-7 | once | - | TRBV7-8 | CASSLIYEQYF | TGTGCCAGCAGCCTAATCTACGAGCAGTACTTC
TRBJ1-4 | - | TRBD1 | TRBV30 | CAWSVRQGVGEKLFF | TGTGCCTGGAGTGTCAGACAGGGAGTAGGTGAAAAACTGTTTTTT
TRBJ1-1 | - | - | TRBV5-1 | CASSLVSGNTEAFF | TGCGCCAGCAGCTTGGTCTCAGGGAACACTGAAGCTTTCTTT
TRBJ2-1 | - | TRBD2 | TRBV6-6 | CASSYGRGGNDEQFF | TGTGCCAGCAGTTACGGGCGGGGGGGCAACGATGAGCAGTTCTTC
TRBJ1-1 | - | - | TRBV28 | CASSRPRGGGNTEAFF | TGTGCCAGCAGCCGGCCCAGGGGCGGAGGGAACACTGAAGCTTTCTTT
TRBJ2-6 | - | - | TRBV5-1 | CASSLRGSGANVLTF | TGCGCCAGCAGCTTACGGGGTTCTGGGGCCAACGTCCTGACTTTC
TRBJ2-7 | - | - | TRBV15 | CATSREYPGRGSSYEQYF | TGTGCCACCAGCAGAGAATACCCCGGCCGGGGAAGCTCCTACGAGCAGTACTTC
TRBJ2-7 | - | TRBD2 | TRBV19 | CASNERTSGVYEQYF | TGTGCCAGTAACGAGAGGACTAGCGGGGTCTACGAGCAGTACTTC
TRBJ1-2 | - | - | TRBV9 | CASSAPRTPGSSNYGYTF | TGTGCCAGCAGCGCACCAAGAACCCCCGGGAGCTCTAACTATGGCTACACCTTC
TRBJ1-4 | - | - | TRBV5-6 | CASSLNRDEKLFF | TGTGCCAGCAGCTTGAACAGGGATGAAAAACTGTTTTTT
TRBJ2-7 | - | TRBD1 | TRBV7-9 | CASSSTGETIYEQYF | TGTGCCAGCAGCTCCACAGGGGAGACTATCTACGAGCAGTACTTC
TRBJ2-3 | - | TRBD2 | TRBV18 | CASSPGLAGTGIDTQYF | TGTGCCAGCTCGCCCGGACTAGCGGGGACTGGTATAGATACGCAGTATTTT
TRBJ2-5 | - | TRBD2 | TRBV6-7 | CASSSPGLAVGRYF | TGTGCCAGCAGTTCACCGGGACTAGCGGTTGGGCGGTACTTC
TRBJ2-2 | once | TRBD1 | TRBV6-1 | CASRGTGRTGELFF | TGTGCCAGCAGGGGGACAGGGCGCACCGGGGAGCTGTTTTTT
TRBJ2-7 | - | TRBD2 | TRBV5-6 | CASSLKPSGDYEQYF | TGTGCCAGCAGCTTGAAGCCTAGCGGGGACTACGAGCAGTACTTC
TRBJ1-4 | - | TRBD1 | TRBV29-1 | CSAKSQGAREEKLFF | TGCAGCGCCAAATCACAGGGGGCGAGGGAAGAAAAACTGTTTTTT
TRBJ1-2 | - | - | TRBV7-2 | CASSLPGVGYTF | TGTGCCAGCAGCTTACCAGGGGTTGGCTACACCTTC
TRBJ2-2 | - | TRBD2 | TRBV27 | CASSLWSVLAGGKRSTGELFF | TGTGCCAGCAGTTTATGGAGTGTACTAGCGGGGGGGAAGAGGAGCACCGGGGAGCTGTTTTTT
TRBJ1-5 | - | - | TRBV19 | CASTLTRLGGNQPQHF | TGTGCCAGTACCCTTACAAGGCTCGGAGGCAATCAGCCCCAGCATTTT
TRBJ1-4 | - | TRBD1 | TRBV5-4 | CASSYGQGSIYEKLFF | TGTGCCAGCAGCTACGGACAGGGTTCTATTTATGAAAAACTGTTTTTT
TRBJ1-5 | - | TRBD1 | TRBV2 | CASSRGSGTGGPFGNQPQHF | TGTGCCAGCAGTCGGGGGTCCGGGACAGGGGGTCCGTTCGGCAATCAGCCCCAGCATTTT
TRBJ2-2 | - | - | TRBV7-3 | CASSWIEGTGELFF | TGTGCCAGCAGCTGGATTGAGGGCACCGGGGAGCTGTTTTTT
TRBJ2-5 | - | - | TRBV5-5 | CASSFLSEMETQYF | TGTGCCAGCAGCTTTCTTAGTGAAATGGAGACCCAGTACTTC
TRBJ2-7 | - | TRBD1 | TRBV7-6 | CASSLAGQGTGEQYF | TGTGCCAGCAGCTTAGCGGGACAGGGCACGGGCGAGCAGTACTTC
TRBJ1-4 | - | - | TRBV4-3 | CASSQESGIEKLFF | TGCGCCAGCAGCCAAGAATCCGGGATCGAAAAACTGTTTTTT
TRBJ2-5 | - | TRBD1 | TRBV4-1 | CASSQVSQGLGETQYF | TGCGCCAGCAGCCAAGTATCACAGGGGTTAGGGGAGACCCAGTACTTC
TRBJ1-5 | - | TRBD1 | TRBV28 | CASSDTGTVNQPQHF | TGTGCCAGCAGTGATACCGGGACAGTCAATCAGCCCCAGCATTTT
TRBJ1-5 | - | - | TRBV2 | CASSDTVSNQPQHF | TGTGCCAGTAGCGACACGGTTAGCAATCAGCCCCAGCATTTT
TRBJ2-7 | - | - | TRBV25-1 | CASSDRQALTYEQYF | TGTGCCAGCAGTGATAGGCAGGCCTTGACATACGAGCAGTACTTC
TRBJ2-7 | - | TRBD2 | TRBV7-8 | CASSTVVGGKTYEQYF | TGTGCCAGCAGCACAGTGGTCGGGGGGAAGACCTACGAGCAGTACTTC
TRBJ2-7 | - | TRBD1 | TRBV4-3 | CASSQGEGQGAEQYF | TGCGCCAGCAGCCAAGGTGAGGGACAGGGGGCCGAGCAGTACTTC
TRBJ2-3 | - | - | TRBV6-5 | CASSFRGADTQYF | TGTGCCAGCAGTTTCAGGGGTGCGGATACGCAGTATTTT
TRBJ2-7 | - | - | TRBV10-3 | CAISESMGPAYEQYF | TGTGCCATCAGTGAGTCAATGGGGCCAGCCTACGAGCAGTACTTC